This is a list of T cell receptor beta chains from one sample in a study of blood T cells in healthy people across ages. In TCRdb, the 5' RACE reads were re-called with MiXCR into one record per CDR3 protein. The sample contains approximately 1,100,000 distinct CDR3 sequences, roughly 45% of which appear only once. Sequencing input: blood. The source of these receptors is a woman aged 55-70 years in good health. Each CDR3 is given with its conserved first and last residue. Each record gives: J gene, D gene, clone size, V gene, CDR3 protein, CDR3 DNA. The D gene is left open where the match is weak. Expanded clones are given a class, and other clones once, few, many or no size at all.

>TRBJ2-4|-|-|TRBV3-1
CASSIETGRAKNIQYF
TGTGCCAGCAGCATTGAGACGGGGCGAGCCAAAAACATTCAGTACTTC
>TRBJ2-1|-|-|TRBV27
CASTSSTGYNEQFF
TGTGCCAGCACCTCCTCTACCGGGTACAATGAGCAGTTCTTC
>TRBJ2-7|-|-|TRBV6-1
CASSEAGPDSYNEQYF
TGTGCCAGCAGTGAAGCGGGACCCGACTCCTACAATGAGCAGTACTTC
>TRBJ2-1|TRBD2|-|TRBV20-1
CSASGGRGTYNEQFF
TGCAGTGCTAGCGGCGGGAGAGGAACCTACAATGAGCAGTTCTTC
>TRBJ2-3|-|few|TRBV12-5
CARDPGASTDTQYF
TGTGCTAGGGACCCCGGGGCCAGCACAGATACGCAGTATTTT
>TRBJ2-7|-|few|TRBV4-2
CASSQSGQNEQYF
TGTGCCAGCAGCCAAAGTGGGCAGAACGAGCAGTACTTC
>TRBJ2-7|TRBD1|-|TRBV19
CASTRYARGRGNEQYF
TGTGCCAGTACTCGGTACGCCAGGGGGCGAGGCAATGAGCAGTACTTC
>TRBJ1-4|-|-|TRBV27
CASKRNTATNEKLFF
TGTGCCAGCAAGAGGAATACTGCAACTAATGAAAAACTGTTTTTT
>TRBJ2-3|-|-|TRBV20-1
CSARDTLRGRDTQYF
TGCAGTGCTAGAGACACCCTCAGAGGTAGAGATACGCAGTATTTT
>TRBJ1-5|-|few|TRBV2
CASSERAGALNQPQHF
TGTGCCAGCAGTGAGAGGGCAGGGGCGCTCAATCAGCCCCAGCATTTT
>TRBJ1-4|-|-|TRBV7-9
CASSFLSGAGEKLFF
TGTGCCAGCAGCTTTCTCTCTGGGGCTGGGGAAAAACTGTTTTTT
>TRBJ2-2|TRBD2|-|TRBV6-1
CASSSTSGSSTGELFF
TGTGCCAGCAGCTCTACTAGCGGGAGCTCCACCGGGGAGCTGTTTTTT
>TRBJ2-1|TRBD1|-|TRBV20-1
CSARNRDRINEQFF
TGCAGTGCTAGAAATCGGGACAGGATCAATGAGCAGTTCTTC
>TRBJ2-3|-|-|TRBV6-6
CASSYFEQGRTDTQYF
TGTGCCAGCAGTTACTTCGAACAGGGTCGCACAGATACGCAGTATTTT
>TRBJ2-7|TRBD1|-|TRBV6-6
CASREPGQGSYEQYF
TGTGCCAGCAGGGAACCGGGACAGGGCTCCTACGAGCAGTACTTC
>TRBJ2-7|-|few|TRBV4-1
CASSQDPGAYEQYF
TGCGCCAGCAGCCAAGATCCCGGCGCCTACGAGCAGTACTTC
>TRBJ2-1|TRBD1|few|TRBV6-5
CPSGDRWNNEQFF
TGTCCCTCGGGGGACAGGTGGAACAATGAGCAGTTCTTC
>TRBJ2-1|-|few|TRBV7-6
CASSLGLSVNEQFF
TGTGCCAGCAGCTTAGGGCTTAGCGTAAATGAGCAGTTCTTC
>TRBJ1-5|-|-|TRBV6-2/TRBV6-3
CASSRTARMGNQPQHF
TGTGCCAGCAGCCGGACAGCCCGTATGGGCAATCAGCCCCAGCATTTT
>TRBJ2-5|TRBD2|-|TRBV20-1
CSAREGPSGRRETQYF
TGCAGTGCTAGAGAAGGACCTAGCGGGAGAAGGGAGACCCAGTACTTT
>TRBJ2-1|-|-|TRBV10-3
CASSVRIARDDEQFF
TGTGCCAGCAGCGTAAGAATAGCGAGAGATGATGAGCAGTTCTTC
>TRBJ1-2|-|-|TRBV6-6
CASRSGHQYGYTF
TGTGCCAGCAGGTCGGGACACCAATATGGCTACACCTTC
>TRBJ2-5|TRBD1|few|TRBV27
CASSLFGGGTVKKETQYF
TGTGCCAGCAGTTTATTTGGGGGTGGGACAGTAAAGAAAGAGACCCAGTACTTC
>TRBJ1-2|TRBD1|-|TRBV24-1
CATSDGDSNYGYTF
TGTGCCACCAGTGATGGGGACAGCAACTATGGCTACACCTTC
>TRBJ2-1|-|many|TRBV4-2
CASSQDHYQSSYNEQFF
TGTGCCAGCAGCCAAGATCACTACCAAAGCTCCTACAATGAGCAGTTCTTC
>TRBJ2-7|-|-|TRBV29-1
CSVAGIPYNEQYF
TGCAGCGTTGCGGGGATCCCCTACAATGAGCAGTACTTC
>TRBJ1-5|-|-|TRBV6-5
CASRYAAGNQPQHF
TGTGCCAGCAGATACGCGGCAGGGAATCAGCCCCAGCATTTT
>TRBJ2-1|TRBD2|-|TRBV9
CASSVIAGGSNEQFF
TGTGCCAGCAGCGTAATAGCGGGAGGCAGCAATGAGCAGTTCTTC
>TRBJ2-2|TRBD1|few|TRBV12-3/TRBV12-4
CASSWTGGISTGELFF
TGTGCCAGCAGTTGGACAGGGGGAATAAGCACCGGGGAGCTGTTTTTT
>TRBJ2-2|-|few|TRBV6-5
CASGSQGGELFF
TGTGCCAGCGGATCTCAAGGCGGGGAGCTGTTTTTT
>TRBJ2-1|TRBD2|-|TRBV24-1
CATSVGTSGSDEQFF
TGTGCCACCAGTGTTGGGACTAGCGGGAGCGATGAGCAGTTCTTC
>TRBJ1-5|-|-|TRBV20-1
CSARARRGNQPQHF
TGCAGTGCTAGAGCTCGGAGGGGGAATCAGCCCCAGCATTTT
>TRBJ2-3|TRBD2|few|TRBV29-1
CSVLSGISTDTQYF
TGCAGCGTTCTAAGCGGGATTAGCACAGATACGCAGTATTTT
>TRBJ1-1|-|-|TRBV7-9
CATKGGELSTEAFF
TGCGCCACCAAGGGTGGGGAGTTGAGCACTGAAGCTTTCTTT
>TRBJ2-2|-|few|TRBV2
CASNDPLGRNTGELFF
TGTGCCAGCAACGATCCTCTTGGGAGAAACACCGGGGAGCTGTTTTTT
>TRBJ1-4|-|few|TRBV29-1
CSVSRGRYEKLFF
TGCAGCGTTTCACGGGGGCGGTATGAAAAACTGTTTTTT
>TRBJ2-3|-|-|TRBV18
CASSPTLVSTDTQYF
TGTGCCAGCTCACCTACCCTAGTTTCCACAGATACGCAGTATTTT
>TRBJ2-5|TRBD2|few|TRBV4-1
CASSLGLAGIGEQYF
TGCGCCAGCAGCCTTGGACTAGCGGGAATAGGAGAGCAGTACTTC
>TRBJ2-7|TRBD2|few|TRBV2
CASSPIAGSEQYF
TGTGCCAGCAGTCCCATAGCGGGAAGCGAGCAGTACTTC
>TRBJ2-7|TRBD2|-|TRBV4-2
CASSQDLGSSGIPYEQYF
TGTGCCAGCAGCCAAGATCTGGGTTCTAGCGGGATCCCCTACGAGCAGTACTTC
>TRBJ2-1|-|-|TRBV5-5
CAGSVGPYNEQFF
TGTGCCGGCAGTGTTGGGCCCTACAATGAGCAGTTCTTC
>TRBJ1-2|-|-|TRBV29-1
CSVEDIPLIGGNYGYTF
TGCAGCGTTGAAGACATCCCCCTTATTGGAGGGAACTATGGCTACACCTTC
>TRBJ2-1|TRBD1|-|TRBV29-1
CSVDGTGINEQFF
TGCAGCGTTGACGGGACAGGGATCAATGAGCAGTTCTTC